This T cell receptor beta chain was profiled in a study of PD-L1 blockade in urothelial cancer. Across the study: Patients' histories included 0 to 3 prior chemotherapy regimens.

TCRdb's table, derived via immunoSEQ multiplex PCR, lists solely in-frame clones and lacks some. The table shows tens of thousands of clones, with nearly 90% occurring only once. Indicated time point: pretreatment peripheral blood. The study enrolled patients with locally advanced or metastatic urothelial carcinoma. This CDR3 comprises 15 residues. Trimming left V 0 bases short and J 6 bases short, with 15 bases between. The V gene's germline CDR1 is SGHRS and CDR2 YFSETQ. The source was PBMCs, collected around atezolizumab (anti-PD-L1) treatment. The clonotype originates from a man between 60 and 70 years old with urothelial cancer. The chain couples TRBV5-1 to TRBJ1-2; tentatively, D is TRBD1 (5 bases). The CDR3 DNA sequence: TGCGCCAGCAGCTTGGAGGTTCTAGGGGTTGATGGCTACACCTTC. Its protein product is CASSLEVLGVDGYTF.